This TCR beta chain came from a study of blood T cell repertoires in COVID-19. This CDR3 spans 17 amino acids. With V trimmed by 1 base and J by 6 bases, 10 bases remained unmatched. Per the germline V gene, CDR1 is LNHNV and CDR2 is YYDKDF (reference sequence). Data came from immunoSEQ multiplex PCR; TCRdb stores just in-frame clones and leaves some out. Seen here are 90,000 to 100,000 clones, roughly nine tenths observed once, and the top ten hold about 5%. Material: peripheral blood. This TCR was sampled from a man aged 55 to 69 with COVID-19, enrolled during active disease. This chain links TRBV15 with TRBJ1-5; 9 bases match TRBD1. This chain's CDR3 is CATSRGTNRGLLQPQHF. CDR3 coding DNA: TGTGCCACCAGCAGAGGAACGAACAGGGGGCTCCTTCAGCCCCAGCATTTT. The full variable domain, completed using reference TRBV15 and TRBJ1-5, is DAMVIQNPRYQVTQFGKPVTLSCSQTLNHNVMYWYQQKSSQAPKLLFHYYDKDFNNEADTPDNFQSRRPNTSFCFLDIRSPGLGDTAMYLCATSRGTNRGLLQPQHFGDGTRLSIL.